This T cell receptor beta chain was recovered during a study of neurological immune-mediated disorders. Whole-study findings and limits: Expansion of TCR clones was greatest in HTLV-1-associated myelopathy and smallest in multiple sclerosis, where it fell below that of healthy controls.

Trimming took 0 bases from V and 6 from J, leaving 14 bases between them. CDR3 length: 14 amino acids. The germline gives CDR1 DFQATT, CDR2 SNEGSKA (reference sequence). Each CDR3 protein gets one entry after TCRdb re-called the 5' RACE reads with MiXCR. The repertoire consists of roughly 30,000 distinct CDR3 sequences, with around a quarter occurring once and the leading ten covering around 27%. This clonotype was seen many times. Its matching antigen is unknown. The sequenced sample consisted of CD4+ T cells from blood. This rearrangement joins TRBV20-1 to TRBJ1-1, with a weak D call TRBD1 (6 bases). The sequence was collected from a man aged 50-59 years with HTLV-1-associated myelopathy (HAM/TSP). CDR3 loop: CSARDLSGVAEAFF. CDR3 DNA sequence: TGCAGTGCTAGAGATTTATCAGGGGTGGCTGAAGCTTTCTTT.